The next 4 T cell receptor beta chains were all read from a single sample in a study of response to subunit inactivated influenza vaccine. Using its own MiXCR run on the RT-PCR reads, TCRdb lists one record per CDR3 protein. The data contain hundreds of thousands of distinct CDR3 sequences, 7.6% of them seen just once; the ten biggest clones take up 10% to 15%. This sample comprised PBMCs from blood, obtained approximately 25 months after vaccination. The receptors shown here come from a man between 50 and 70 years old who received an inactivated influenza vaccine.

CDR3 sequence: CASSQDPGTRFTGANVLTF. The CDR3 bases are TGCGCCAGCAGCCAAGATCCAGGGACTCGCTTTACTGGGGCCAACGTCCTGACTTTC. The chain has TRBV4-3 and TRBJ2-6; possible D gene TRBD2, 6 bases. The length of the CDR3 is 19 residues. Trimming removed 0 bases at V and 2 bases at J, with 17 bases between. Germline V gene data show CDR1 as LGHNA and CDR2 as YSLEER.

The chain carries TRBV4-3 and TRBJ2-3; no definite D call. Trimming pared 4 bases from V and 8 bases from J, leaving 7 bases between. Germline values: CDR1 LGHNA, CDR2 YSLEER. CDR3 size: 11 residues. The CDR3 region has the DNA TGCGCCAGCAGCCTCGGTTCTACGCAGTATTTT. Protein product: CASSLGSTQYF.

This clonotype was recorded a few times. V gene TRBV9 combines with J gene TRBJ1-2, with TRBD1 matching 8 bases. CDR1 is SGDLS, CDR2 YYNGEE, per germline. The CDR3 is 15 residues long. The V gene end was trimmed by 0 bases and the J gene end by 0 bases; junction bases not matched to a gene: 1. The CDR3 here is CASSVGQGTNYGYTF. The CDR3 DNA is TGTGCCAGCAGCGTAGGACAGGGGACTAACTATGGCTACACCTTC.

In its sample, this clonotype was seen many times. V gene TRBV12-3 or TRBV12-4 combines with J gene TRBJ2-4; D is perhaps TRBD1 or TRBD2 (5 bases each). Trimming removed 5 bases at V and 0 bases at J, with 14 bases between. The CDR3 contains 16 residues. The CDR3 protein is CASSPRGALAKNIQYF. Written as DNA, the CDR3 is TGTGCCAGCAGTCCCAGAGGGGCGCTAGCCAAAAACATTCAGTACTTC.